These 18 T cell receptor beta chains came from one sample sequenced in a study of T cells after yellow fever vaccination. MiXCR, run by TCRdb on the 5' RACE reads, gives a single entry per CDR3 protein. The sample lists under 250,000 distinct CDR3 sequences, 6.9% seen once, with roughly 0.9% in the top ten. Here the sequenced sample was CD4+ T cells sorted from PBMCs, taken 15 days after the yellow fever booster vaccination. These receptors came from a young man who received the YFV17D yellow fever vaccine.

This clonotype was found a few times. The V call is TRBV14, the J call TRBJ1-1; tentatively, D is TRBD1 (6 bases). The CDR3 is 15 amino acids. CDR1 and CDR2 (germline): SGHDN, FVKESK. V dropped 4 bases and J dropped 5 bases, with 17 bases sitting between them. The DNA of the CDR3 is TGTGCCAGCAGCCCAATAACAGGGTTGAGGACTGAAGCTTTCTTT. It specifies CASSPITGLRTEAFF.

This clonotype was seen at least ten times. This sequence joins TRBV4-3 and TRBJ2-5; TRBD2 matches at 7 bases. The J segment lost 4 bases and the V segment lost 1 base, leaving 9 bases of the junction unmatched. The CDR3 runs to 16 residues. CDR1 is LGHNA, CDR2 YSLEER, per germline. CDR3 sequence (DNA): TGCGCCAGCAGCCAAGGGCTTACGGGAGGTGGAGAGACCCAGTACTTC. It translates to CASSQGLTGGGETQYF.

The chain recombines TRBV20-1 with TRBJ1-5; the D is unclear. The germline V gene encodes CDR1 DFQATT and CDR2 SNEGSKA (reference sequence). Between the trimmed V and J ends, which lost 3 bases and 5 bases, there was a span of 14 bases. The CDR3 has 14 amino acids. CDR3 DNA: TGCAGTGCTAGGGAGTACGGGGAACATCAGCCCCAGCATTTT. This encodes CSAREYGEHQPQHF.

This chain joins TRBV5-4 and TRBJ2-1; 8 positions agree with TRBD2. CDR3 size: 13 residues. Germline CDR1 SGHNT, CDR2 YYREEE (reference sequence). V lost 4 bases and J lost 8; bases outside the gene matches: 5. CDR3 in DNA: TGTGCCAGCAGCAAAGGACTAGCTGATGAGCAGTTCTTC. This gives the protein CASSKGLADEQFF.

The chain has TRBV19 and TRBJ1-4; D is unresolved. The V end lost 3 bases, the J end lost 5 bases, and 7 bases lay between the germline ends. Germline V CDR1 and CDR2: LNHDA, SQIVND (reference sequence). This CDR3 contains 13 residues. The CDR3 protein is CASSIGLNEKLFF. The CDR3 nucleotides are TGTGCCAGTAGTATCGGGCTAAATGAAAAACTGTTTTTT.

The chain recombines TRBV5-4 with TRBJ2-7; TRBD1 matches at 7 bases. V gave up 4 bases and J gave up 2 bases; unmatched junction bases: 12. The CDR3 is 16 residues long. The germline V gene has CDR1 SGHNT and CDR2 YYREEE (reference sequence). This CDR3 is CASSPPGQTYTYEQYF. Here the CDR3 DNA reads TGTGCCAGCAGCCCCCCGGGACAGACCTATACCTACGAGCAGTACTTC.

This rearrangement joins TRBV20-1 to TRBJ1-2; D unresolved. The germline gives CDR1 DFQATT, CDR2 SNEGSKA (reference sequence). V was cut by 6 bases and J by 8 bases, with 19 bases left in between. The CDR3 extends over 13 amino acids. CDR3 protein: CSAEGAAPWGYTF. The CDR3 DNA follows: TGCAGTGCCGAAGGAGCCGCCCCCTGGGGCTACACCTTC.

This clonotype appeared a few times. The chain couples TRBV4-1 to TRBJ2-7; 7 nucleotides align to TRBD1. This CDR3 is 18 amino acids long. V was pared by 1 base and J by 3 bases, with 15 bases of the junction left unmatched. Per the germline V gene, CDR1 is MGHRA and CDR2 is YSYEKL. CDR3 nucleotides: TGCGCCAGCAGCCAAGGGCCGCTGGGACAGCTAGGAGGCTACGAGCAGTACTTC. Amino acid sequence: CASSQGPLGQLGGYEQYF.

This chain connects TRBV27 to TRBJ2-3, with D perhaps given as TRBD1 or TRBD2 (5 bases each). Between the trimmed V and J ends, which lost 5 bases and 3 bases, there was a span of 12 bases. The germline V gene has CDR1 MNHEY and CDR2 SMNVEV (reference sequence). The CDR3 runs 14 residues. DNA of the CDR3: TGTGCCAGCAGTGGGGGAGTGGGTACAGATACGCAGTATTTT. It is translated as CASSGGVGTDTQYF.

The V and J genes are TRBV4-2 and TRBJ1-2; weak D call: TRBD1 (5 bases). This CDR3 contains 17 residues. V lost 4 bases, J lost 4 bases, and 22 bases lay in between. Per the germline V gene, CDR1 is LGHNA and CDR2 is YNFKEQ. The CDR3: CASSRGTGTSGGYGYTF. The DNA for the CDR3 is TGTGCCAGCAGCCGAGGAACCGGGACCTCGGGAGGCTATGGCTACACCTTC.

As for this clonotype: Just one base apart from a much larger clone, this may be a read error. V usage is TRBV20-1 and J usage is TRBJ2-3, with TRBD1 matching over 9 bases. Germline-derived CDR1 and CDR2 are DFQATT and SNEGSKA (reference sequence). CDR3 length equals 16 residues. In DNA form, the CDR3 reads TGCTGTGCTAACTCGGAGCCGGGACAGGGTTACTCTACGCAGTATTTT. It translates to CCANSEPGQGYSTQYF.

The genes are TRBV4-3 and TRBJ2-2, with D maybe TRBD2 (5 bases). Germline V gene lookup returns CDR1 LGHNA and CDR2 YSLEER. The ends were cut back, 2 bases at V and 6 bases at J, with 7 bases in the middle. This CDR3 region has 13 residues. The CDR3 loop reads CASSQRRPGELFF. The CDR3 coding sequence is TGCGCCAGCAGCCAACGGAGGCCCGGGGAGCTGTTTTTT.

This clonotype was seen repeatedly, ten times or more. An end of the junction does not agree with germline; a read error may underlie this. The CDR3 DNA reads as TGCAGCGTAGAAGACGAGAACAATCAGCCCCAGCATTTT. It specifies CSVEDENNQPQHF. This chain joins TRBV29-1 and TRBJ1-5; D gene unclear. CDR1 SQVTM and CDR2 ANQGSEA come from the germline V gene. The CDR3 length is 13 residues.

The CDR3 DNA is TGCGCCAGCAGCTTGCTATACAGGGGGACCAACACCGGGGAGCTGTTTTTT. It specifies CASSLLYRGTNTGELFF. The chain carries TRBV5-1 and TRBJ2-2, with 8 nucleotides matching TRBD1. Germline V lookup: CDR1 SGHRS, CDR2 YFSETQ. The CDR3 is 17 residues long. Germline trimming cut 1 base from V and 2 bases from J; bases unmatched to any gene: 7.

This clonotype was observed a few times. This chain uses TRBV3-1 with TRBJ1-1; D not certain. The CDR3 has 14 residues. V lost 2 bases to trimming and J lost 1 base, with 8 bases between them. CDR1 is LGHDT, CDR2 YNNKEL, per germline (reference sequence). The CDR3 DNA reads TGTGCCAGCAGCCAACGAACAGAGAACACTGAAGCTTTCTTT. Amino acid sequence: CASSQRTENTEAFF.

This clonotype was recorded many times. V usage is TRBV5-1 and J usage is TRBJ2-3; D is perhaps TRBD2 (5 bases). The CDR3 runs 12 residues. CDR1 and CDR2 (germline): SGHRS, YFSETQ. V dropped 4 bases and J dropped 3 bases, with 6 bases sitting between them. The CDR3 protein is CASSPGTDTQYF. The CDR3 nucleotides read TGCGCCAGCAGCCCGGGGACAGATACGCAGTATTTT.

This sequence joins TRBV11-1 and TRBJ2-1, with 10 bases that match TRBD1. CDR1 and CDR2 from the germline V gene are SGHAT and FQDESV (reference sequence). The CDR3 totals 17 residues. V dropped 0 bases and J dropped 8; count of bases not matched to a gene: 10. The CDR3 sequence is CASSLAGTGVLLDEQFF. CDR3 nucleotide sequence: TGTGCCAGCAGCTTAGCCGGGACAGGGGTTCTTTTGGATGAGCAGTTCTTC.

This clonotype has at least ten counts. The chain couples TRBV7-2 to TRBJ1-4; a weak D match, TRBD1 (5 bases). The CDR3 has 15 amino acids. Germline loops: CDR1 SGHTA, CDR2 FQGNSA. V was pared by 5 bases and J by 5 bases, with 15 bases between. CDR3 DNA sequence: TGTGCCAGCAGCCCAACCCGGGGGTTGAATGAAAAACTGTTTTTT. It encodes CASSPTRGLNEKLFF.